A single sample gave rise to the 5 T cell receptor beta chains below, sequenced in a study of response to subunit inactivated influenza vaccine. TCRdb re-analysed the RT-PCR reads in MiXCR, keeping a single row per CDR3 protein. The sample carries around 170,000 distinct CDR3 sequences, about 10% recorded once. The sample was CD8+ T cells sorted from PBMCs, taken around 25 months after vaccination. The receptor set was obtained from a man between 50 and 69 years old who received an inactivated influenza vaccine.

This clonotype showed up many times. This rearrangement joins TRBV3-1 to TRBJ2-3; 10 positions match TRBD2. The CDR3 spans 17 residues. With V trimmed by 0 bases and J by 4 bases, 7 bases remained unmatched. The germline CDR1 and CDR2 sequences are LGHDT and YNNKEL (reference sequence). The CDR3, as DNA: TGTGCCAGCAGCCAAGATAGAGCGGGGGGGCGGTCAGATACGCAGTATTTT. This encodes CASSQDRAGGRSDTQYF.

CDR3 nucleotides: TGTGCCAGCAGCTCGGACCTTAGCGGGAACTACGAGCAGTACTTC. As protein: CASSSDLSGNYEQYF. The chain couples TRBV4-2 to TRBJ2-7; 8 nucleotides match TRBD2. CDR3 length: 15 amino acids. J was trimmed by 3 bases and V by 5 bases; bases with no gene match: 9. CDR1 is LGHNA and CDR2 is YNFKEQ in the germline V gene.

This clonotype showed up just once. The chain combines TRBV9 with TRBJ2-1; possibly TRBD2 for D (5 bases). CDR3 length: 15 residues. Germline V lookup: CDR1 SGDLS, CDR2 YYNGEE. Trimming removed 2 bases at V and 4 bases at J, with 13 bases between. The CDR3, as DNA: TGTGCCAGCAGCGTGGAGGCACTAGTTTACAATGAGCAGTTCTTC. Translated: CASSVEALVYNEQFF.

In this sample, this clonotype turned up a few times. The chain joins TRBV27 to TRBJ2-3, with a weak D call TRBD2 (5 bases). Trimming pared 9 bases from V and 5 bases from J, leaving 15 bases between. This CDR3 contains 13 residues. Per the germline V gene, CDR1 is MNHEY and CDR2 is SMNVEV (reference sequence). The DNA of the CDR3 is TGTGCCAGTTGGGCACATCGGGGAGATACGCAGTATTTT. This sequence encodes CASWAHRGDTQYF.

This clonotype has just a few counts. The J gene is TRBJ2-5, the V gene TRBV7-9; the match to TRBD2 covers 8 bases. CDR1 and CDR2 (germline): SEHNR, FQNEAQ (reference sequence). The CDR3 totals 15 residues. The V and J ends lost 4 bases and 5 bases, in that order; junction bases with no gene match: 9. Here the CDR3 reads CASSSREALGETQYF. The DNA of the CDR3 is TGTGCCAGCAGCTCGCGGGAGGCCCTCGGGGAGACCCAGTACTTC. Variable domain in full (rest from reference TRBV7-9 and TRBJ2-5): DTGVSQNPRHKITKRGQNVTFRCDPISEHNRLYWYRQTLGQGPEFLTYFQNEAQLEKSRLLSDRFSAERPKGSFSTLEIQRTEQGDSAMYLCASSSREALGETQYFGPGTRLLVL.